The 30 T cell receptor beta chains below were found in one sample sequenced in a study of blood T cell repertoires in COVID-19. Assay: immunoSEQ multiplex PCR; the TCRdb copy retains only in-frame clones and omits some. The sample lists about 280,000 clones, around 88% seen once, with over 6% in the top ten. The sample taken for sequencing was PBMCs or T cells enriched from blood (not recorded which). These receptors were taken from a woman between 40 and 50 years old who had recovered from COVID-19.

CDR3 amino acids: CASSSGLLYEQYF. In nucleotides, the CDR3 is TGTGCCAGCAGCTCCGGACTGCTCTACGAGCAGTACTTC. This chain joins TRBV7-9 and TRBJ2-7; a weak D match, TRBD2 (5 bases). Trimming cost V 4 bases and J 3 bases, with 10 bases left between them. CDR1 is SEHNR, CDR2 FQNEAQ, per germline (reference sequence). CDR3 length: 13 residues.

This chain connects TRBV5-1 to TRBJ1-1; maybe TRBD1 (5 bases). CDR3 length: 14 residues. CDR1 and CDR2 (germline): SGHRS, YFSETQ. V was trimmed by 0 bases and J by 4 bases, leaving 10 bases between them. CDR3 DNA sequence: TGCGCCAGCAGCTTGGCGGGGGAGGTCACTGAAGCTTTCTTT. The encoded protein is CASSLAGEVTEAFF.

The chain has TRBV12-3 or TRBV12-4 and TRBJ2-7, with D possibly TRBD2 on 6 matching bases. The CDR3 is 13 amino acids. V gave up 6 bases and J gave up 1 base, with 10 bases separating them. The CDR3 sequence is CASSRDLSYEQYF. The CDR3 region has the DNA TGTGCCAGCAGCCGGGACTTGTCCTACGAGCAGTACTTC.

The rearrangement joins TRBV9 to TRBJ1-2, with a possible D match to TRBD1 (6 bases). This CDR3 region has 16 residues. Germline loops: CDR1 SGDLS, CDR2 YYNGEE. V lost 4 bases, J lost 0 bases, and 16 bases lay in between. CDR3 amino acids: CASSPLGQTPNYGYTF. Here the CDR3 DNA reads TGTGCCAGCAGCCCCTTAGGACAGACGCCTAACTATGGCTACACCTTC.

The chain employs TRBV19 and TRBJ1-5; the match to TRBD1 covers 7 bases. V was clipped by 7 bases and J by 3 bases; unmatched bases: 6. Germline V gene data show CDR1 as LNHDA and CDR2 as SQIVND (reference sequence). This CDR3 region has 14 residues. CDR3 amino acids: CASKTGQFNQPQHF. The CDR3 nucleotides read TGTGCCAGTAAAACGGGACAGTTCAATCAGCCCCAGCATTTT.

The gene calls are TRBV24-1 and TRBJ2-7, with TRBD2 matching 7 bases. The CDR3 has 15 residues. Trimming took 5 bases from V and 2 from J; bases not matched to a gene: 8. Germline CDR1 KGHDR, CDR2 SFDVKD. Here the CDR3 reads CATSAPRESAYEQYF. The CDR3 DNA follows: TGTGCCACCAGTGCCCCGCGGGAGTCCGCCTACGAGCAGTACTTC.

The chain recombines TRBV18 with TRBJ1-1; 8 bases are a match to TRBD1. Trimming took 3 bases from V and 4 from J; bases not matched to a gene: 7. The CDR3 has 15 residues. Germline CDR1 and CDR2: KGHSH and LQKENI. The CDR3, as DNA: TGTGCCAGCTCACCGGACAGGGTGCTTGGCACTGAAGCTTTCTTT. It encodes CASSPDRVLGTEAFF. Full variable domain (missing parts from reference TRBV18 and TRBJ1-1): NAGVMQNPRHLVRRRGQEARLRCSPMKGHSHVYWYRQLPEEGLKFMVYLQKENIIDESGMPKERFSAEFPKEGPSILRIQQVVRGDSAAYFCASSPDRVLGTEAFFGQGTRLTVV.

The sample holds one count of this clone. The genes are TRBV7-6 and TRBJ2-7; possible D gene TRBD1, 6 bases. This CDR3 comprises 14 residues. The V end lost 5 bases, the J end lost 1 base, and 12 bases lay between the germline ends. Germline V gene sequence: CDR1 SGHVS, CDR2 FNYEAQ. CDR3 DNA sequence: TGTGCCAGCAGCGCACACGACAGGTCCTACGAGCAGTACTTC. This sequence encodes CASSAHDRSYEQYF.

The genes are TRBV19 and TRBJ1-5; no clear D. The germline V and J ends were trimmed by 6 bases and 3 bases, with 18 bases remaining between them. The CDR3 is 16 residues long. Germline V CDR1 and CDR2: LNHDA, SQIVND (reference sequence). The CDR3 nucleotides are TGTGCCAGTAGCGCTCTCTCTGGTACATCCAATCAGCCCCAGCATTTT. Its translation: CASSALSGTSNQPQHF.

CDR3 residues: CASSPRYEQYF. The CDR3 bases are TGTGCCAGCAGCCCCAGATACGAGCAGTACTTC. The chain employs TRBV5-8 and TRBJ2-7, with unresolved D. Germline CDR1 and CDR2: SGHTS and YDEGEE. The germline V and J ends were trimmed by 4 bases and 4 bases, with 6 bases remaining between them. CDR3 length: 11 residues.

The chain combines TRBV7-3 with TRBJ2-3; no definite D call. This CDR3 region has 13 residues. Germline CDR1 SGHTA, CDR2 FQGTGA. V dropped 4 bases and J dropped 8 bases, with 13 bases sitting between them. DNA of the CDR3: TGTGCCAGCAGCTACCTAGTAACCGGTACGCAGTATTTT. This encodes CASSYLVTGTQYF.

CDR3 bases: TGTGCCACCAGTGCCGGGTACGAGGAGACCCAGTACTTC. Its translation: CATSAGYEETQYF. This chain uses TRBV24-1 with TRBJ2-5; D is ambiguous. CDR3 size: 13 residues. Germline V gene lookup returns CDR1 KGHDR and CDR2 SFDVKD. The ends were cut back, 5 bases at V and 5 bases at J, with 11 bases in the middle.

In its sample, this clone was seen a few times. The chain joins TRBV6-5 to TRBJ2-7; TRBD2 agrees at 8 bases. J lost 6 bases, V lost 6 bases, and 7 bases had no gene match. The CDR3 extends over 13 amino acids. The V gene's germline CDR1 is MNHEY and CDR2 SVGAGI. The CDR3 nucleotides read TGTGCCAGCAGGCCGGGGGGGGCGTTCGAGCAGTACTTC. Its protein is CASRPGGAFEQYF.

The rearrangement joins TRBV10-3 to TRBJ2-2, with 9 positions matching TRBD1. CDR3 length equals 16 residues. Germline trimming cut 3 bases from V and 4 bases from J; bases unmatched to any gene: 6. Germline values: CDR1 ENHRY, CDR2 SYGVKD. CDR3 in amino acids: CAISEPGQGLTGELFF. Written as DNA, the CDR3 is TGTGCCATCAGTGAACCGGGACAGGGCCTCACCGGGGAGCTGTTTTTT.

In nucleotides, the CDR3 is TGTGCCAGCAGTTTCTCTACAAGCGGGGGCCAAGAGACCCAGTACTTC. It translates to CASSFSTSGGQETQYF. The genes are TRBV28 and TRBJ2-5; 8 bases align to TRBD2. V shed 3 bases, J shed 1 base, and the junction held 7 bases outside the gene matches. The germline V gene has CDR1 MDHEN and CDR2 SYDVKM. CDR3 size: 16 residues.

As regards this clone: The sample has other DNA sequences that encode this CDR3 too. This chain connects TRBV6-5 to TRBJ1-2, with D tentatively TRBD1 (5 bases). The CDR3 is 12 residues long. Germline CDR1 and CDR2: MNHEY and SVGAGI. With 2 bases removed from V and 4 bases from J, the gap between germline ends came to 5 bases. The CDR3 sequence is CASSYRGYGYTF. CDR3 DNA sequence: TGTGCCAGCAGTTACAGGGGCTATGGCTACACCTTC.

V usage is TRBV7-3 and J usage is TRBJ2-1; no clear D. There are 13 residues in the CDR3. The V gene's germline CDR1 is SGHTA and CDR2 FQGTGA. V dropped 4 bases and J dropped 5 bases, with 9 bases sitting between them. CDR3 sequence: CASSSSPDNEQFF. The CDR3 nucleotides are TGTGCCAGCAGCTCATCTCCGGACAATGAGCAGTTCTTC.

The rearrangement links TRBV5-1 to TRBJ1-4; D call uncertain. Germline V lookup: CDR1 SGHRS, CDR2 YFSETQ. The CDR3 runs 20 residues. Trimming shortened V by 0 bases and J by 4 bases, and 25 bases separated the two germline ends. The CDR3 DNA reads as TGCGCCAGCAGCTTGGCCACTAGGAAGGACGCCCGGGAGGGTAATGAAAAACTGTTTTTT. Amino acid sequence: CASSLATRKDAREGNEKLFF.

The rearrangement joins TRBV11-2 to TRBJ2-3, with D perhaps TRBD1 (6 bases). The CDR3 spans 14 residues. Between the trimmed V and J ends, which lost 4 bases and 4 bases, there was a span of 12 bases. CDR1 is SGHAT and CDR2 is FQNNGV in the germline V gene. Written as DNA, the CDR3 is TGTGCCAGCAGCTACGGACAGAGCGCAGATACGCAGTATTTT. Its protein is CASSYGQSADTQYF.

The V and J genes are TRBV29-1 and TRBJ1-4, with no clear D. The CDR3 runs 14 residues. CDR1 and CDR2 from the germline V gene are SQVTM and ANQGSEA. V lost 7 bases to trimming and J lost 7 bases, with 19 bases between them. The CDR3 reads CSGSLAGAGEKLFF. CDR3 bases: TGCAGCGGAAGCCTCGCGGGAGCGGGTGAAAAACTGTTTTTT.

This chain joins TRBV6-1 and TRBJ1-1; D gene unclear. V lost 1 base and J 3 bases, leaving 6 bases between the germline ends. The CDR3 has 13 amino acids. Germline values: CDR1 MNHNS, CDR2 SASEGT. DNA of the CDR3: TGTGCCAGCAGTGAAGGGAGGTACACTGAAGCTTTCTTT. Its protein product is CASSEGRYTEAFF.

The V gene is TRBV24-1, the J gene TRBJ1-2; D may be TRBD1 (6 bases). Trimming shortened V by 4 bases and J by 8 bases, and 13 bases separated the two germline ends. This CDR3 spans 13 amino acids. Germline lookup yields CDR1 KGHDR and CDR2 SFDVKD. The CDR3 is CATSETGKEGYTF. CDR3 coding DNA: TGTGCCACCAGTGAAACAGGGAAAGAGGGCTACACCTTC.

This chain uses TRBV29-1 with TRBJ2-3; D unresolved. The CDR3 covers 15 residues. Germline values: CDR1 SQVTM, CDR2 ANQGSEA. V shed 2 bases and J shed 2 bases, with 14 bases lying between them. The CDR3 protein is CSVERSQRNTDTQYF. The CDR3 nucleotides are TGCAGCGTTGAACGGAGTCAGCGAAACACAGATACGCAGTATTTT.

The chain uses TRBV5-1 and TRBJ2-1, with D perhaps matching TRBD2 (6 bases). Germline CDR1 and CDR2: SGHRS and YFSETQ. V was cut by 5 bases and J by 3 bases, with 9 bases left in between. The CDR3 loop spans 13 amino acids. CDR3 amino acids: CASSSGVYNEQFF. The CDR3 coding sequence is TGCGCCAGCAGTTCGGGAGTCTACAATGAGCAGTTCTTC. Variable domain in full (rest from reference TRBV5-1 and TRBJ2-1): KAGVTQTPRYLIKTRGQQVTLSCSPISGHRSVSWYQQTPGQGLQFLFEYFSETQRNKGNFPGRFSGRQFSNSRSEMNVSTLELGDSALYLCASSSGVYNEQFFGPGTRLTVL.

The chain combines TRBV10-2 with TRBJ2-1; TRBD2 matches 13 bases. Germline CDR1 is WSHSY and CDR2 is SAAADI. V gave up 4 bases and J gave up 9 bases; unmatched junction bases: 6. The CDR3 totals 15 residues. The CDR3 loop is CASSGQLAGGTEQFF. In nucleotides, the CDR3 is TGCGCCAGCAGTGGGCAACTAGCGGGAGGGACTGAGCAGTTCTTC.

Note on this clone: Other DNA sequences from this sample encode an identical CDR3 as well. The genes are TRBV19 and TRBJ2-1; 7 nucleotides line up with TRBD2. CDR1 and CDR2 (germline): LNHDA, SQIVND (reference sequence). Trimming removed 4 bases from V and 3 bases from J; junction bases left unmatched: 3. The CDR3 length is 14 residues. CDR3 amino acids: CASSSGSSYNEQFF. CDR3 DNA: TGTGCCAGTAGTAGCGGGAGCAGCTACAATGAGCAGTTCTTC.

The chain is built from TRBV4-2 and TRBJ2-7, with D possibly TRBD2 on 7 matching bases. V gave up 3 bases and J gave up 3 bases, with 15 bases separating them. Looked up from germline, CDR1 is LGHNA and CDR2 is YNFKEQ. The CDR3 spans 15 residues. CDR3 nucleotides: TGTGCCAGCAGCCATAGGGGGACTAACAACTACGAGCAGTACTTC. It codes for CASSHRGTNNYEQYF.

This clone was counted once. The rearrangement links TRBV27 to TRBJ2-2; 9 nucleotides line up with TRBD2. Trimming cost V 7 bases and J 4 bases; bases outside gene matches: 13. Germline lookup yields CDR1 MNHEY and CDR2 SMNVEV (reference sequence). The CDR3 sequence is 17 residues long. CDR3: CASTENLAGYFTGELFF. For the CDR3, the DNA is TGTGCCAGCACCGAAAATCTAGCGGGATATTTCACCGGGGAGCTGTTTTTT.

This clone was seen only a few times. V usage is TRBV4-1 and J usage is TRBJ1-1, with 9 bases that match TRBD1. CDR1 is MGHRA and CDR2 is YSYEKL in the germline V gene. The CDR3 sequence is 14 residues long. J lost 6 bases, V lost 4 bases, and 6 bases had no gene match. CDR3 residues: CASSRETGGPEAFF. CDR3 bases: TGCGCCAGCAGCCGAGAAACAGGGGGCCCTGAAGCTTTCTTT.

This clone was seen once. The V call is TRBV29-1, the J call TRBJ2-7; 12 positions match TRBD2. There are 16 residues in the CDR3. Germline V gene data show CDR1 as SQVTM and CDR2 as ANQGSEA. V was clipped by 3 bases and J by 0 bases; unmatched bases: 6. As DNA, the CDR3 is TGCAGCGTTGAGGGGCTAGCGGGAGGGGTCTCCTACGAGCAGTACTTC. Protein sequence: CSVEGLAGGVSYEQYF.